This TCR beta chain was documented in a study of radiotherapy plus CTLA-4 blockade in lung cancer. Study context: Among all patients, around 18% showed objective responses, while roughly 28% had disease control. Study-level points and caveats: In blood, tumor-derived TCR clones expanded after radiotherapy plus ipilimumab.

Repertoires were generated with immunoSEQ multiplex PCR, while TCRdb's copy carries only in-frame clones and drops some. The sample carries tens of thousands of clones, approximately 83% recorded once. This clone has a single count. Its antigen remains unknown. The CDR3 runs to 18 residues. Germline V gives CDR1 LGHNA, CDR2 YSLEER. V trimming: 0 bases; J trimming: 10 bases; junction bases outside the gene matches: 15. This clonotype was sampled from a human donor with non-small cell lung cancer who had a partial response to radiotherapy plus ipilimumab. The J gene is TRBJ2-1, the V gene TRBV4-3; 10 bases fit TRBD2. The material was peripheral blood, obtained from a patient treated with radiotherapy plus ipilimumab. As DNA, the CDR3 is TGCGCCAGCAGCCAAGAGTCCCTTCTAGCGGGAGTCTTTACCGAGCAGTTCTTC. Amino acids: CASSQESLLAGVFTEQFF.